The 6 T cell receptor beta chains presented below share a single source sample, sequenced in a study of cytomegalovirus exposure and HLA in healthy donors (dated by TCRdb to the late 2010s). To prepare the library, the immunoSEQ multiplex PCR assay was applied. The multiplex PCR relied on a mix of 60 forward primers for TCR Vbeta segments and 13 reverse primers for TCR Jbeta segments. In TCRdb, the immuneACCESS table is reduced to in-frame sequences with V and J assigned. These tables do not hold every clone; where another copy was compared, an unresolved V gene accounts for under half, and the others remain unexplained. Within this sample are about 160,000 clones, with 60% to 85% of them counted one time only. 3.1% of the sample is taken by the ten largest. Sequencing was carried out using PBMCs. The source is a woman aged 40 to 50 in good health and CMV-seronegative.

Here the CDR3 reads CASSLQGANTEAFF. CDR3 DNA sequence: TGTGCCAGCAGCCTACAGGGGGCGAACACTGAAGCTTTCTTT. This chain uses TRBV7-9 with TRBJ1-1, with 9 bases fitting TRBD1. V shed 5 bases, J shed 1 base, and the junction held 2 bases outside the gene matches. CDR1 is SEHNR, CDR2 FQNEAQ, per germline (reference sequence). This CDR3 spans 14 amino acids.

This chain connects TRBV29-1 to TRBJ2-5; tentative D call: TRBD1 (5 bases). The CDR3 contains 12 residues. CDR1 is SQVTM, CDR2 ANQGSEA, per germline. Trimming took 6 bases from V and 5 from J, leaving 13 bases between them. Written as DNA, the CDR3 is TGCAGCGTCGCCAGGGTTTCGGAGACCCAGTACTTC. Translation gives CSVARVSETQYF.

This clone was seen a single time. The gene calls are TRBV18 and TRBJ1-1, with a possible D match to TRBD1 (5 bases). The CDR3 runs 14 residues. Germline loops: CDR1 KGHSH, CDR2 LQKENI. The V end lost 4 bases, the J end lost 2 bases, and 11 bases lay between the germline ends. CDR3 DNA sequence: TGTGCCAGCTCACTAACCGACAGTAACACTGAAGCTTTCTTT. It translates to CASSLTDSNTEAFF.

CDR3 protein: CASSQDGNRASSLYGYTF. The CDR3, as DNA: TGCGCCAGCAGCCAAGATGGGAACAGGGCGTCGAGCTTATATGGCTACACCTTC. The chain is built from TRBV4-1 and TRBJ1-2, with a tentative D call TRBD1 (6 bases). Germline CDR1 MGHRA, CDR2 YSYEKL. With 0 bases removed from V and 5 bases from J, the gap between germline ends came to 22 bases. This CDR3 has 18 amino acids.

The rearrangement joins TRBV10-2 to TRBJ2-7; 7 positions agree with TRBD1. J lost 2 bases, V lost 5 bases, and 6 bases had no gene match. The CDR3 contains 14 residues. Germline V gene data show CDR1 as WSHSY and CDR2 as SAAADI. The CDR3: CASSTRTGTYEQYF. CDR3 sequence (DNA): TGCGCCAGCAGTACCCGGACAGGTACCTACGAGCAGTACTTC.

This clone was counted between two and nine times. CDR3 sequence reads: CASSPVAGSEQFF. The CDR3 DNA follows: TGTGCCAGCAGTCCAGTAGCGGGAAGTGAGCAGTTCTTC. The chain carries TRBV2 and TRBJ2-1; 8 bases match TRBD2. The CDR3 loop spans 13 amino acids. V lost 5 bases to trimming and J lost 9 bases; unmatched junction nucleotides: 6. Germline loops: CDR1 SNHLY, CDR2 FYNNEI. The full variable domain, completed using reference TRBV2 and TRBJ2-1, is EPEVTQTPSHQVTQMGQEVILRCVPISNHLYFYWYRQILGQKVEFLVSFYNNEISEKSEIFDDQFSVERPDGSNFTLKIRSTKLEDSAMYFCASSPVAGSEQFFGPGTRLTVL.